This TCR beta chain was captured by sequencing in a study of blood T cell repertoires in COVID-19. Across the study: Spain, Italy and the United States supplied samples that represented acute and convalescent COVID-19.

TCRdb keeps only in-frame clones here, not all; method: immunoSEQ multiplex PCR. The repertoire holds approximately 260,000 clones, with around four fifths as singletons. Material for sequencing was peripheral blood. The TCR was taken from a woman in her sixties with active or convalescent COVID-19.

CDR3 bases: TGTGCCAGCAGCTTAGTTGGACAGGCCTACAATGAGCAGTTCTTC. It encodes CASSLVGQAYNEQFF. The V and J genes are TRBV7-9 and TRBJ2-1; 7 bases map to TRBD1. This CDR3 has 15 amino acids. V lost 1 base and J lost 2; bases outside the gene matches: 2. Germline V lookup: CDR1 SEHNR, CDR2 FQNEAQ (reference sequence).